This T cell receptor (beta chain) was identified during a study of cytomegalovirus exposure and HLA in healthy donors. Study at large: Findings of an earlier analysis included around 100 million unique TCR beta sequences from 200 million or so T cells. General study findings and limits: There were reportedly fewer N-insertions in an Asian-associated ancestry cluster than the approximately 630-donor mean, in a later analysis.

The PCR employed 60 Vbeta primers together with 13 Jbeta primers. The assay was immunoSEQ multiplex PCR, and TCRdb's table has in-frame clones only and misses some. The table shows roughly 110,000 clones, with approximately 81% occurring only once. Remarks on this clone: The antigen is unknown.

The material sequenced was PBMCs. The sequence was collected from a woman aged 18-29 years in good health and CMV-seropositive.

CDR3: CASSRTSGTDNEQFF. The DNA for the CDR3 is TGCGCCAGCAGTAGGACTAGCGGGACCGACAATGAGCAGTTCTTC. This rearrangement joins TRBV5-1 to TRBJ2-1; 12 bases align to TRBD2. Per the germline V gene, CDR1 is SGHRS and CDR2 is YFSETQ. The CDR3 has 15 residues. Losses at the gene ends were 5 bases for V and 5 bases for J; bases not matched to a gene: 5.